This T cell receptor (beta chain) was identified during a study of CD8+ T cells in alopecia areata. Study-wide background: Tofacitinib continued for 6 to 18 months and was then withheld for 6 months.

Of note for this clone: Antigen specificity is unknown.

TCR sequencing used cDNA made by reverse transcription of extracted RNA. Sequencing used immunoSEQ multiplex PCR; TCRdb keeps in-frame clones, though not all of them. The repertoire holds about 200,000 clones, more than 45% seen once, with 1.6% in the top ten. Points from the study as a whole: Amid tofacitinib therapy, many expanded lesional clones stayed present in scalp and blood.

Specified treatment: oral pan-JAK inhibitor, 5-10 mg twice daily. The CDR3 loop spans 10 amino acids. In germline, CDR1 is SQVTM, CDR2 ANQGSEA. V shed 7 bases and J 7 bases; nucleotides not matched to a gene: 1. The TCR was taken from a human donor with alopecia areata. V gene TRBV29-1 combines with J gene TRBJ2-1, with 7 bases matching TRBD2. Sequenced here: CD4+ T cells sorted from blood, sampled at week 4, from a patient treated with tofacitinib. CDR3 loop: CSGGGNEQFF. CDR3 bases: TGCAGCGGGGGGGGAAATGAGCAGTTCTTC.